These T cell receptor beta chains were read from a single sample in a study of vaccination effects on CD4 cells after COVID-19. The antigens for these receptors are not known. The assay was immunoSEQ multiplex PCR, and TCRdb's table has in-frame clones only and misses some. The sample carries approximately 23,000 clones, 65% to 70% recorded once. The sequencing here drew on CD4+ T cells from PBMCs cultured with HCoV-NL63 spike peptides, taken before COVID-19 vaccination. The receptors were gathered from a human donor who received a COVID-19 vaccine. CDR3s include the opening cysteine and the closing phenylalanine or tryptophan.

TRBJ2-1	14	TRBV6-1	CASSEGTGGNEQFF
TRBJ1-4	14	TRBV5-1	CASSLEPRTDKRIF
TRBJ2-2	17	TRBV27	CASSPSRGETYTGELFF
TRBJ1-2	13	TRBV14	CASSSWPAGGYTF
TRBJ2-3	16	TRBV7-8	CASSLRRLTSTDTQYF
TRBJ2-5	13	TRBV2	CASSWDRGETQYF
TRBJ1-1	14	TRBV5-1	CASSLMGQNTEAFF
TRBJ1-3	16	TRBV19	CASSIDPGEGGNTIYF
TRBJ1-6	14	TRBV18	CASSPREAYSPLHF
TRBJ1-3	15	TRBV5-1	CASSLDWGSGNTIYF
TRBJ1-6	13	TRBV30	CAWGGQGASPLHF
TRBJ1-3	15	TRBV5-1	CASSEGQLSGNTIYF
TRBJ1-2	14	TRBV29-1	CSALDRAGFYGYTF
TRBJ2-2	15	TRBV7-2	CASRQGLVPTGELFF
TRBJ1-6	13	TRBV2	CASTYLRDSPLHF
TRBJ2-7	15	TRBV6-5	CASSPLGRGDYEQYF
TRBJ2-1	15	TRBV9	CASSVGGGSNNEQFF
TRBJ1-1	12	TRBV5-6	CASSPRDTEAFF
TRBJ2-3	15	TRBV6-4	CASSVAGASTDTQYF
TRBJ2-1	15	TRBV4-1	CASSQDGGHYNEQFF
TRBJ2-4	17	TRBV5-6	CASSLLLAGGGKNIQYF
TRBJ2-5	13	TRBV14	CASSRLAGETQYF
TRBJ2-2	17	TRBV3-1/TRBV3-2	CASSSWGTSGNTGELFF
TRBJ1-1	14	TRBV29-1	CSVAPEKGYTEAFF
TRBJ1-2	14	TRBV5-1	CASSLMLGSDGYTF
TRBJ1-2	13	TRBV27	CASSSGQGEGYTF
TRBJ1-1	14	TRBV11-2	CASSFATGTREAFF
TRBJ2-2	14	TRBV6-4	CASRNTDREGELFF
TRBJ2-1	14	TRBV11-2	CASSRGGLVSEQFF
TRBJ2-7	12	TRBV12-3/TRBV12-4	CASSPDSYEQYF
TRBJ1-1	14	TRBV18	CASSPGRADTEAFF
TRBJ1-2	17	TRBV4-1	CASSQRDMGLANYGYTF
TRBJ1-4	14	TRBV6-1	CASSDWGVDEKLFF
TRBJ2-2	13	TRBV3-1/TRBV3-2	CASSQTLTGELFF
TRBJ2-3	16	TRBV5-1	CASSPVAGGITDTQYF
TRBJ1-1	14	TRBV2	CASSGMTGGTEAFF
TRBJ2-7	15	TRBV5-1	CASNTSGHVPYEQYF
TRBJ2-1	14	TRBV6-4	CASSDAREYNEQFF
TRBJ2-1	15	TRBV9	CASSVGGGSSNEQFF
TRBJ2-3	14	TRBV29-1	CSSSGTGSPDTQYF
TRBJ1-1	13	TRBV30	CAWSGQGWTEAFF
TRBJ1-1	13	TRBV28	CASSLRSTSEAFF
TRBJ2-7	14	TRBV20-1	CSASGGTGRYEQYF
TRBJ2-7	16	TRBV5-1	CASSLETGELTYEQYF
TRBJ2-5	14	TRBV5-1	CASSHGTVQETQYF